The rows below give T cell receptor beta chains drawn from one sample of a study of cytomegalovirus exposure and HLA in healthy donors. TCRdb's copy holds only in-frame clones and misses some; the assay was immunoSEQ multiplex PCR. The sample contains some 160,000 clones, around 80% of which appear only once. The sample comprised PBMCs. The source is a man aged 35-49 years in good health and CMV-seronegative. Both conserved end residues are part of each CDR3. The D gene is left open where the match is weak. Not every row has a clone size; where given, it reads once, few, many or a size class.

>.|.|TRBJ1-1|TRBV5-4
CASSGDRGEAFF
TGTGCCAGCAGCGGCGACAGAGGTGAAGCTTTCTTT
>.|.|TRBJ1-1|TRBV28
CASGQPMNTEAFF
TGTGCCAGTGGACAGCCTATGAACACTGAAGCTTTCTTT
>.|.|TRBJ1-2|TRBV5-1
CASSLGADGYTF
TGCGCCAGCAGCTTGGGGGCCGATGGCTACACCTTC
>TRBD2|.|TRBJ2-1|TRBV6-5
CASSYRPSGIFPEQFF
TGTGCCAGCAGTTACAGGCCTAGCGGGATTTTTCCTGAGCAGTTCTTC
>.|once|TRBJ1-2|TRBV19
CASQTQGNYGYTF
TGTGCCAGCCAAACCCAGGGGAACTATGGCTACACCTTC
>.|once|TRBJ1-1|TRBV21-1
CASSKSSGRVMTEAFF
TGTGCCAGCAGCAAAAGTTCAGGGAGGGTGATGACTGAAGCTTTCTTT
>.|.|TRBJ2-1|TRBV7-9
CASSGRTDYNEQFF
TGTGCCAGCAGCGGACGGACAGACTACAATGAGCAGTTCTTC
>TRBD2|.|TRBJ2-1|TRBV14
CASSQDQGLAKNEQFF
TGTGCCAGCAGCCAAGATCAGGGACTAGCGAAGAATGAGCAGTTCTTC
>.|.|TRBJ1-2|TRBV6-5
CASSYSSQGFGYTF
TGTGCCAGCAGTTACTCGAGTCAGGGCTTCGGCTACACCTTC
>TRBD1|.|TRBJ2-5|TRBV7-9
CASSLPTGGRGETQYF
TGTGCCAGCAGCCTACCCACAGGGGGGCGGGGAGAGACCCAGTACTTC
>TRBD1|.|TRBJ1-1|TRBV28
CASSLRGPGDTEAFF
TGTGCCAGCAGTTTAAGGGGGCCCGGGGACACTGAAGCTTTCTTT
>TRBD1|.|TRBJ1-1|TRBV7-8
CASRNRGLTEAFF
TGTGCCAGCAGAAACAGGGGTCTTACTGAAGCTTTCTTT
>.|.|TRBJ1-5|TRBV5-6
CASSLTGTGVNQPQHF
TGTGCCAGCAGCTTAACTGGAACCGGGGTGAATCAGCCCCAGCATTTT
>.|.|TRBJ2-7|TRBV2
CASSATGLGYEQYF
TGTGCCAGCAGTGCTACAGGGTTAGGCTACGAGCAGTACTTC
>.|.|TRBJ2-2|TRBV6-1
CASSEWGSYTGELFF
TGTGCCAGCAGTGAATGGGGCAGCTACACCGGGGAGCTGTTTTTT
>TRBD1|.|TRBJ1-3|TRBV27
CASSPTGDPGNTIYF
TGTGCCAGCAGTCCTACAGGGGACCCTGGAAACACCATATATTTT
>TRBD1|.|TRBJ1-2|TRBV5-1
CASSLAGTDYGYTF
TGCGCCAGCAGCTTGGCGGGGACAGACTATGGCTACACCTTC
>TRBD1|.|TRBJ1-1|TRBV7-9
CASSLVQGRAEAFF
TGTGCCAGCAGCTTAGTACAGGGGCGGGCTGAAGCTTTCTTT
>.|.|TRBJ1-1|TRBV19
CASSIQRNTEAFF
TGTGCCAGTAGTATTCAGCGGAACACTGAAGCTTTCTTT
>.|.|TRBJ2-3|TRBV28
CASSPGLSTDTQYF
TGTGCCAGCAGCCCGGGACTGTCCACAGATACGCAGTATTTT
>.|.|TRBJ2-5|TRBV7-3
CASSPRGGAFQETQYF
TGTGCCAGCAGCCCCCGCGGAGGGGCCTTCCAAGAGACCCAGTACTTC
>.|few|TRBJ2-6|TRBV2
CASSERDAGANVLTF
TGTGCCAGCAGTGAACGGGATGCCGGGGCCAACGTCCTGACTTTC
>TRBD1|.|TRBJ1-4|TRBV7-9
CSSSFRRRGEEKLFF
TGTTCCAGCAGCTTCCGTCGCAGGGGGGAAGAAAAACTGTTTTTT
>TRBD2|few|TRBJ2-7|TRBV27
CASSLPTSGRHEQYF
TGTGCCAGCAGTTTGCCGACTAGCGGGAGACACGAGCAGTACTTC
>.|once|TRBJ1-2|TRBV6-1
CASSESGSGYTF
TGTGCCAGCAGTGAATCGGGGAGCGGCTACACCTTC
>.|.|TRBJ2-3|TRBV14
CASSQLPSGTDTQYF
TGTGCCAGCAGCCAGCTTCCTAGCGGCACAGATACGCAGTATTTT
>.|.|TRBJ1-5|TRBV18
CASSPPGTTHQPQHF
TGTGCCAGCTCACCACCCGGGACAACACATCAGCCCCAGCATTTT
>TRBD1|.|TRBJ2-7|TRBV4-1
CASSQNDGQGYEQYF
TGCGCCAGCAGCCAGAACGACGGACAGGGCTACGAGCAGTACTTC
>.|.|TRBJ1-1|TRBV5-1
CASSLARGTTEAFF
TGCGCCAGCAGCTTGGCCAGGGGTACCACTGAAGCTTTCTTT
>.|.|TRBJ2-2|TRBV29-1
CSVEDKLAGNTGGLFF
TGCAGCGTTGAAGATAAACTAGCAGGCAACACCGGGGGGCTGTTTTTT
>.|.|TRBJ2-7|TRBV27
CASSLLGGLYEQYF
TGTGCCAGCAGCCTCTTAGGAGGGCTCTACGAGCAGTACTTC
>.|.|TRBJ1-1|TRBV30
CAWNLRGNTEAFF
TGTGCCTGGAACTTACGGGGGAACACTGAAGCTTTCTTT
>.|.|TRBJ2-7|TRBV7-9
CASSDNSKNYEQYF
TGTGCCAGCAGCGATAACAGCAAGAACTACGAGCAGTACTTC
>TRBD2|few|TRBJ2-1|TRBV28
CASSLGAGGDEQFF
TGTGCCAGCAGTTTAGGGGCGGGAGGAGATGAGCAGTTCTTC
>.|.|TRBJ2-5|TRBV7-9
CASSRNREETQYF
TGTGCCAGCAGCAGGAACAGAGAAGAGACCCAGTACTTC
>.|.|TRBJ1-2|TRBV27
CASSLKAGSYGYTF
TGTGCCAGCAGTTTAAAGGCCGGGAGTTATGGCTACACCTTC
>TRBD2|.|TRBJ2-7|TRBV13
CASSFPPFSGRVEQYF
TGTGCCAGCAGCTTCCCCCCGTTTAGCGGGAGGGTGGAGCAGTACTTC
>.|.|TRBJ1-4|TRBV30
CAWSPSRGGSNEKLFF
TGTGCCTGGAGTCCGTCCAGGGGCGGTTCTAATGAAAAACTGTTTTTT
>.|.|TRBJ2-7|TRBV27
CASSPRTASGYEQYF
TGTGCCAGCAGTCCACGGACTGCGTCGGGCTACGAGCAGTACTTC
>TRBD1|once|TRBJ1-4|TRBV9
CASGGQGYEKLFF
TGTGCCAGCGGTGGACAGGGGTATGAAAAACTGTTTTTT
>.|few|TRBJ1-5|TRBV6-6
CASSYLSSNQPQHF
TGTGCCAGCAGTTACTTGTCAAGCAATCAGCCCCAGCATTTT
>TRBD2|.|TRBJ2-2|TRBV30
CAWSSLGRVNTGELFF
TGTGCCTGGAGTTCCCTGGGGAGGGTGAACACCGGGGAGCTGTTTTTT
>TRBD1|.|TRBJ2-2|TRBV7-9
CASSSRTGSTGELFF
TGTGCCAGCAGCTCCCGGACAGGGTCCACCGGGGAGCTGTTTTTT
>.|once|TRBJ2-4|TRBV29-1
CSVEDLGPFKAKNIQYF
TGCAGCGTTGAAGATCTTGGCCCCTTCAAAGCCAAAAACATTCAGTACTTC
>.|.|TRBJ1-1|TRBV5-1
CASSLEAGNTEAFF
TGCGCCAGCAGCTTGGAAGCAGGGAACACTGAAGCTTTCTTT
>TRBD1|.|TRBJ1-1|TRBV18
CASSPTPGQTREAFF
TGTGCCAGCTCACCGACTCCGGGACAGACCCGTGAAGCTTTCTTT
>.|once|TRBJ2-3|TRBV6-1
CASSTGYTQYF
TGTGCCAGCAGTACCGGGTATACGCAGTATTTT
>.|few|TRBJ2-7|TRBV7-9
CASSDSRLKQYF
TGTGCCAGCAGCGACTCCCGGTTGAAGCAGTACTTC
>TRBD2|.|TRBJ2-2|TRBV5-1
CASSIRLAGEGGELFF
TGCGCCAGCAGCATCCGACTAGCGGGAGAGGGCGGGGAGCTGTTTTTT
>.|.|TRBJ2-7|TRBV15
CATSRQRELAYEQYF
TGTGCCACCAGCAGACAAAGGGAGTTAGCCTACGAGCAGTACTTC
>TRBD2|.|TRBJ2-5|TRBV7-3
CASSPGLAGETQYF
TGTGCCAGCAGCCCTGGACTAGCGGGGGAGACCCAGTACTTC
>.|.|TRBJ1-1|TRBV15
CATSRRAGNTEAFF
TGTGCCACCAGCCGCCGGGCGGGGAACACTGAAGCTTTCTTT